This TCR beta chain originates from a study of T cell repertoires in cytomegalovirus infection. General observations from the study: Ex vivo responses were dominated by HLA-C-restricted CMV-specific TCR beta clonotypes.

TCRdb redid the calling of the reads with MiXCR, one entry per CDR3 protein. The sample holds a few hundred thousand distinct CDR3 sequences; roughly an eighth are singletons and the top ten take about 10%. The trim removed 3 bases at V and 6 bases at J, leaving 8 bases unmatched. CDR1 and CDR2 from the germline V gene are SGHTA and FQGNSA. This CDR3 is 14 amino acids long. Ten or more counts support this clonotype. The antigen remains unidentified. The sequenced sample consisted of PBMCs. This receptor was identified in a human donor in good health (CMV status not recorded). Some clones in this sample may be carry-over from other donors' samples. J is TRBJ2-7 and V is TRBV7-2, with 7 positions matching TRBD2. The CDR3 DNA sequence: TGTGCCAGCAGCTTTGGGGCGGGAGTCATCGAGCAGTACTTC. This translates into CASSFGAGVIEQYF.